This TCR beta chain was obtained from a study of vaccination and CD4 T cells after COVID-19. With respect to this clonotype: Its matching antigen is unknown.

Sequencing of cultured CD4+ T cell DNA used the Oncomine TCR Beta short-read assay. A single record per CDR3 protein comes from TCRdb applying MiXCR to the PCR reads. The repertoire holds over 5,000 distinct CDR3 sequences, with 34% as singletons. Treatment of the sample: roughly 10-day PBMC culture with coronavirus spike peptide pools or control peptides (ViraFEST assay). Gathering of the CD4+ T cells, from the unexposed donor, took place before the COVID-19 pandemic (2011-2018). The CDR3 is made up of 17 amino acids. Per germline, CDR1 SNHLY and CDR2 FYNNEI. V was shortened by 6 bases and J by 1 base, with 21 bases between the two germline ends.

The source material was CD4+ T cells from blood, cultured in vitro. This TCR came from a human donor in good health. The chain links TRBV2 to TRBJ2-5; TRBD1 is a possible D gene (5 bases). CDR3 sequence (DNA): TGTGCCAGCAGCCACATAGGATCCGACAGTCTCCAAGAGACCCAGTACTTC. Protein: CASSHIGSDSLQETQYF.